Below are 28 T cell receptor beta chains sequenced from a single sample in a study of tumor-infiltrating lymphocytes in primary liver carcinoma. Making TCR beta cDNA involved approximately 480 ng total RNA and a constant-region primer. Three nested multiplex PCR rounds of slightly modified ARM-PCR generated TCR beta libraries. Each of the first two PCR rounds ran around 10 cycles with TRBV1-TRBV30 forward and C-beta reverse primers. TCRdb processed the multiplex PCR reads anew with MiXCR; each CDR3 protein has one entry. The sample lists 100,000 or so distinct CDR3 sequences, around two thirds seen once, with about 12% in the top ten. Joint extraction of RNA and DNA used about 17-30 mg of bulk tissue that was unsorted. Sequencing was done on a sample of liver tumor tissue from sampling region 2. Subset of the sample: tumor region T2, inferior pole. Receptors were obtained from a woman aged 60 to 75 with primary liver carcinoma and hepatitis B virus infection.

Comment on this clonotype: This CDR3 fails to terminate in the conserved phenylalanine or tryptophan, so it likely reflects a read error. The chain links TRBV7-8 to TRBJ2-4; D uncertain. The CDR3 is 14 amino acids. Germline CDR1 reads SGHVS; CDR2 reads FQNEAQ. Written as DNA, the CDR3 is TGTGTCTGCAGCTTAGAGAGGGCCAAAAACATTCAGTACGTC. This sequence encodes CVCSLERAKNIQYV.

This clonotype was seen once. The genes are TRBV4-1 and TRBJ1-5, with D maybe TRBD1 (5 bases). The CDR3 runs to 13 residues. V was pared by 5 bases and J by 9 bases, with 14 bases between. Germline lookup yields CDR1 MGHRA and CDR2 YSYEKL. The CDR3 here is CASSSQGSRPQHF. The CDR3 DNA reads as TGCGCCAGCAGCTCGCAGGGTTCGCGGCCCCAGCATTTT.

This clonotype has at least ten counts. The V gene is TRBV6-2 or TRBV6-3, the J gene TRBJ2-2; D is unclear. Germline lookup yields CDR1 MNHEY and CDR2 SVGEGT. Trimming pared 0 bases from V and 0 bases from J, leaving 5 bases between. This CDR3 is 15 amino acids long. The CDR3 region has the DNA TGTGCCAGCAGTTACTCGTACCCGAACACCGGGGAGCTGTTTTTT. Protein: CASSYSYPNTGELFF.

V usage is TRBV7-9 and J usage is TRBJ1-4; D uncertain. The CDR3 loop spans 16 amino acids. Germline V CDR1 and CDR2: SEHNR, FQNEAQ (reference sequence). V lost 0 bases to trimming and J lost 0 bases, with 8 bases between them. The CDR3 nucleotides read TGTGCCAGCAGCTTAGCGCGGGGTGCAACTAATGAAAAACTGTTTTTT. Encoded protein: CASSLARGATNEKLFF. Drawing the rest from reference TRBV7-9 and TRBJ1-4, the complete variable domain is DTGVSQNPRHKITKRGQNVTFRCDPISEHNRLYWYRQTLGQGPEFLTYFQNEAQLEKSRLLSDRFSAERPKGSFSTLEIQRTEQGDSAMYLCASSLARGATNEKLFFGSGTQLSVL.

As to this clonotype: The junction and the germline gene differ at one end; a read error may be behind it. The V and J genes are TRBV28 and TRBJ2-3; D is perhaps TRBD2 (6 bases). The CDR3 runs 12 residues. Germline V lookup: CDR1 MDHEN, CDR2 SYDVKM. For the CDR3, the DNA is TGTGTCAGCATTTCGGGACTTCATACGCAGTATTTT. Its protein is CVSISGLHTQYF.

Comment on this clonotype: This is likely a read error, given that the CDR3 carries no conserved phenylalanine or tryptophan at its end. It is unclear where the CDR3 begins or ends on the DNA, so no DNA is shown, and the CDR3 is as TCRdb lists it. V gene TRBV11-2 combines with J gene TRBJ2-5; the DNA was not used to check the table's D call, TRBD1. Per germline, CDR1 SGHAT and CDR2 FQNNGV. The CDR3 is 13 residues long, ends included. CDR3 protein: CASSLESRGTQNV.

Note on this clonotype: Since no conserved phenylalanine or tryptophan closes the CDR3, a read error is the likely cause. This rearrangement joins TRBV10-3 to TRBJ2-1, with TRBD1 matching over 7 bases. The germline V gene encodes CDR1 ENHRY and CDR2 SYGVKD. The CDR3 length is 13 residues. The CDR3 loop reads CGISGRQGNEQFI. As DNA, the CDR3 is TGTGGCATCAGTGGGAGACAGGGCAATGAGCAGTTCATC.

Turning to this clonotype: The germline gene is not matched at one end of the junction; a read error may be the cause. The V and J genes are TRBV29-1 and TRBJ2-1; 7 nucleotides match TRBD2. CDR3 length: 13 amino acids. The germline gives CDR1 SQVTM, CDR2 ANQGSEA. CDR3 in amino acids: CSFEADRDYFRFF. The CDR3 DNA is TGCAGCTTTGAAGCCGACCGGGACTATTTTCGGTTCTTC.

With respect to this clonotype: This may arise from a read error, as a much more abundant clone is one base away. The rearrangement links TRBV7-9 to TRBJ2-3; 13 nucleotides agree with TRBD2. This CDR3 is 15 amino acids long. CDR1 and CDR2 from the germline V gene are SEHNR and FQNEAQ (reference sequence). DNA for the CDR3: TGTGTCAGCAGCGGGACTAGCGGGATCTCGGATACGCAGTATTTT. Translation: CVSSGTSGISDTQYF.

This clonotype was seen a few times. It is likely a read error, because the conserved phenylalanine at the end of the CDR3 is missing. The rearrangement joins TRBV13 to TRBJ2-7; no clear D gene. Germline V gene lookup returns CDR1 PRHDT and CDR2 FYEKMQ (reference sequence). The ends were cut back, 0 bases at V and 5 bases at J, with 8 bases in the middle. This CDR3 comprises 13 residues. The CDR3 DNA reads as TGTGCCAGCAGCTTAGGCCTCGGCAACGAGCAGTACCTC. It yields the protein CASSLGLGNEQYL.

With respect to this clonotype: As the CDR3 is not closed by the conserved phenylalanine or tryptophan, this likely results from a read error. This sequence joins TRBV29-1 and TRBJ2-7; 9 nucleotides align to TRBD2. Germline assignment: CDR1 SQVTM and CDR2 ANQGSEA. The CDR3 covers 14 residues. CDR3 region: CSVWGLAAPYKQYI. The CDR3 DNA sequence: TGCAGTGTTTGGGGACTAGCAGCCCCCTACAAGCAGTACATC.

V gene TRBV9 combines with J gene TRBJ1-2, with 9 nucleotides matching TRBD1. CDR3 length: 15 amino acids. With V trimmed by 4 bases and J by 5 bases, 9 bases remained unmatched. CDR1 and CDR2 (germline): SGDLS, YYNGEE. CDR3 coding DNA: TGTGCCAGCAGCAAAGAGACAGGGGGGACTTATGGCTACACCTTC. Translated: CASSKETGGTYGYTF.

This sequence joins TRBV11-3 and TRBJ2-1; no firm D call. Germline CDR1 reads SGHNT; CDR2 reads YENEEA. The V and J ends lost 5 bases and 6 bases respectively, with 14 bases between them. The CDR3 runs 14 residues. DNA of the CDR3: TGTGCCAGCAGCCTATTGGACCCCTGCAATGAGCAGTTCTTC. This sequence encodes CASSLLDPCNEQFF.

Of note for this clonotype: At one of its ends the junction is not consistent with the germline gene, which may arise from a read error. CDR3 protein: CSVHSGVTNLYTQYF. The DNA of the CDR3 is TGCAGCGTTCACTCGGGGGTGACTAACCTCTATACGCAATATTTT. The chain has TRBV29-1 and TRBJ2-3; tentative D call: TRBD2 (6 bases). Germline assignment: CDR1 SQVTM and CDR2 ANQGSEA. This CDR3 spans 15 amino acids.

Regarding this clonotype: This may be a read error: a much more frequent sequence differs by one nucleotide. The gene calls are TRBV5-1 and TRBJ1-2; a weak D match, TRBD1 (5 bases). The V gene lost 2 bases and the J gene lost 0 bases, with 11 bases spanning the gap. The CDR3 length is 15 residues. Looked up from germline, CDR1 is SGHRS and CDR2 is YFSETQ. The CDR3 region is CASSFRDATNYGYTF. CDR3 sequence (DNA): TGCGCCAGCAGCTTCCGGGACGCAACTAACTATGGCTACACCTTC.

With regard to this clonotype: The junction does not match germline at one end; this may be a read error. The V and J genes are TRBV6-5 and TRBJ1-6; D ambiguous. Germline lookup yields CDR1 MNHEY and CDR2 SVGAGI. The CDR3 covers 13 residues. CDR3 sequence reads: CVSRRNGNSPLHF. The CDR3 coding sequence is TGTGTCAGCCGACGGAACGGGAATTCACCCCTCCACTTT.

Only one count was recorded for this clonotype. V usage is TRBV28 and J usage is TRBJ2-3; TRBD2 might be the D (6 bases). Trimming took 4 bases from V and 10 from J, leaving 12 bases between them. Germline lookup yields CDR1 MDHEN and CDR2 SYDVKM. CDR3 length: 12 residues. The CDR3 DNA reads TGTGCCAGCAGTTCGGGACTTCTTGCGCAGTATTTT. This gives the protein CASSSGLLAQYF.

For this clonotype: The junction does not match germline at one end; this may be a read error. The genes are TRBV6-5 and TRBJ1-1; D is unresolved. Per the germline V gene, CDR1 is MNHEY and CDR2 is SVGAGI. This CDR3 comprises 16 residues. The CDR3 sequence: CVSSSVGTLMNTEAFF. Written as DNA, the CDR3 is TGTGTCAGCAGTTCGGTAGGAACCCTCATGAACACTGAAGCTTTCTTT.

The chain links TRBV11-2 to TRBJ2-5; D may correspond to TRBD1 or TRBD2 (6 bases each). Germline V gives CDR1 SGHAT, CDR2 FQNNGV. The CDR3 totals 17 residues. CDR3 in amino acids: CASCSEGGIWGATTQYF. Here the CDR3 DNA reads TGTGCTAGCTGCTCTGAAGGGGGTATCTGGGGGGCAACGACCCAGTACTTC.

Concerning this clonotype: At one boundary the junction diverges from the germline segment, which might be a read error. The chain combines TRBV6-5 with TRBJ2-2; 8 bases map to TRBD1. CDR3 length: 16 residues. Germline V gene lookup returns CDR1 MNHEY and CDR2 SVGAGI. CDR3 coding DNA: TGCGCCAGCAGGCCCAGGACAGGGACCAACACCGGGGAGCTGTTTTTT. Residues: CASRPRTGTNTGELFF.

As regards this clonotype: One junction end disagrees with the germline gene, perhaps due to a read error. The chain employs TRBV10-3 and TRBJ2-7, with D perhaps assigned TRBD1 or TRBD2 (5 bases each). CDR1 and CDR2 from the germline V gene are ENHRY and SYGVKD. This CDR3 is 14 amino acids long. The CDR3 spells CATDSKSGTYDQYF. CDR3 bases: TGTGCCACGGACTCTAAATCAGGGACCTACGACCAGTACTTC.

The chain has TRBV12-3 or TRBV12-4 and TRBJ2-1, with 8 positions matching TRBD2. This CDR3 spans 14 amino acids. Unmatched junction bases numbered 8, after V lost 7 bases and J lost 6 bases. The DNA for the CDR3 is TGTGCCAGCATCGATCAGCGGGAGACCAATGAGCAGTTCTTC. This sequence encodes CASIDQRETNEQFF.

The table lists this clonotype with a few counts. The chain is built from TRBV28 and TRBJ1-3; D not certain. CDR1 and CDR2 from the germline V gene are MDHEN and SYDVKM. Trimming cost V 2 bases and J 0 bases, with 14 bases left between them. This CDR3 has 17 amino acids. The CDR3 loop is CASSLGGSLYSGNTIYF. DNA of the CDR3: TGTGCCAGCAGTTTAGGCGGCAGTCTATACTCTGGAAACACCATATATTTT. Drawing the rest from reference TRBV28 and TRBJ1-3, the complete variable domain is DVKVTQSSRYLVKRTGEKVFLECVQDMDHENMFWYRQDPGLGLRLIYFSYDVKMKEKGDIPEGYSVSREKKERFSLILESASTNQTSMYLCASSLGGSLYSGNTIYFGEGSWLTVV.

Notes on this clonotype: One end of the junction varies from germline; a read error may be responsible. The chain is built from TRBV6-1 and TRBJ2-1; the D gene could be TRBD1 or TRBD2 (5 bases each). This CDR3 is built from 13 residues. CDR1 MNHNS and CDR2 SASEGT come from the germline V gene. The CDR3 loop is CASNGDLHNGQFF. CDR3 DNA: TGTGCCAGCAATGGGGACCTCCACAATGGGCAGTTCTTC.

This clonotype was detected many times. The chain uses TRBV10-2 and TRBJ2-7; a possible D gene is TRBD2 (5 bases). Trimming stripped 2 bases from V and 3 bases from J, with 5 bases between. The germline CDR1 and CDR2 sequences are WSHSY and SAAADI. The CDR3 spans 12 residues. This chain's CDR3 is CASSERGYEQYF. In DNA form, the CDR3 reads TGCGCCAGCAGTGAGCGGGGCTACGAGCAGTACTTC.

Of note for this clonotype: It is likely a read error, because the conserved phenylalanine at the end of the CDR3 is missing. Because the CDR3's place on the DNA is in doubt, the DNA is left out and the CDR3 is given as listed by TCRdb. This chain joins TRBV11-3 and TRBJ2-7; the DNA was not compared with TRBD1, the D call given in the table. 15 amino acids form the CDR3, both terminal residues included. Germline V lookup: CDR1 SGHNT, CDR2 YENEEA. CDR3 in amino acids: CASSLEPAGAWEQYL.

This clonotype was counted between two and nine times. The chain carries TRBV29-1 and TRBJ2-4; 10 bases are shared with TRBD1. Trimming at V came to 0 bases and at J to 0 bases, leaving 5 bases not matched to a gene. Germline V gene data show CDR1 as SQVTM and CDR2 as ANQGSEA. The CDR3 runs 17 residues. The CDR3 is CSVEELGQGIAKNIQYF. Here the CDR3 DNA reads TGCAGCGTTGAAGAATTGGGACAGGGGATAGCCAAAAACATTCAGTACTTC. Drawing the rest from reference TRBV29-1 and TRBJ2-4, the complete variable domain is SAVISQKPSRDICQRGTSLTIQCQVDSQVTMMFWYRQQPGQSLTLIATANQGSEATYESGFVIDKFPISRPNLTFSTLTVSNMSPEDSSIYLCSVEELGQGIAKNIQYFGAGTRLSVL.

As concerns this clonotype: The CDR3 does not end in the conserved phenylalanine or tryptophan, so this is likely a read error. The rearrangement uses TRBV4-2 and TRBJ2-3; 11 nucleotides agree with TRBD1. CDR3 length: 19 residues. Germline V CDR1 and CDR2: LGHNA, YNFKEQ. CDR3 protein: CARSLRILRTGGATDTQYL. DNA for the CDR3: TGTGCCAGAAGCCTAAGAATTCTCAGGACAGGGGGCGCGACAGATACGCAGTATCTT.